These T cell receptor beta chains were read from a single sample in a study of blood T cell repertoires in COVID-19. Clones were sequenced by immunoSEQ multiplex PCR, and TCRdb holds only the in-frame ones, with some missing. The sample lists under 70,000 clones; around 90% were seen once. The sequenced sample was peripheral blood. Every receptor here comes from a human donor with active COVID-19. The donor label of this sample is uncertain. Each CDR3 is given with its conserved first and last residue. A D gene is named only where the DNA matches it firmly. Part of the rows lack a size; the others show once, few, many or a class for expanded clones.

cdr3_aa cdr3_nt v_call clone_size j_call d_call
CAWSEWAQETQYF TGTGCCTGGAGTGAGTGGGCCCAAGAGACCCAGTACTTC TRBV30 NA TRBJ2-5 NA
CASSLSGNQPQHF TGCGCCAGCAGCTTGTCAGGGAATCAGCCCCAGCATTTT TRBV5-1 NA TRBJ1-5 NA
CASSLRRETNEKLFF TGTGCCAGCAGCTTGCGCCGGGAAACTAATGAAAAACTGTTTTTT TRBV5-4 NA TRBJ1-4 NA
CATPPQIYF TGTGCCACTCCCCCCCAGATATATTTT TRBV19 NA TRBJ1-3 NA
CANGQGRETQYF TGTGCCAACGGACAGGGGAGAGAGACCCAGTACTTC TRBV2 NA TRBJ2-5 TRBD1
CASSPRPTGLAFF TGTGCCAGCAGTCCCCGCCCCACAGGGCTGGCTTTCTTT TRBV12-3/TRBV12-4 NA TRBJ1-1 NA
CASSLYRDTNEKLFF TGTGCCAGCAGCTTGTACAGGGACACTAATGAAAAACTGTTTTTT TRBV11-2 NA TRBJ1-4 NA
CASSLVGQGSEQFF TGTGCCAGCAGCTTAGTGGGACAGGGTAGTGAGCAGTTCTTC TRBV7-9 once TRBJ2-1 TRBD1
CASSSGLEYEQYF TGTGCCAGCAGCTCCGGACTGGAGTACGAGCAGTACTTC TRBV5-6 once TRBJ2-7 NA
CASTTELNTEAFF TGTGCCAGCACGACAGAGCTGAACACTGAAGCTTTCTTT TRBV6-5 NA TRBJ1-1 NA
CASSPTGPGQPQHF TGTGCCAGCAGTCCTACAGGGCCGGGTCAGCCCCAGCATTTT TRBV28 NA TRBJ1-5 NA
CASSPPGLALNEQFF TGTGCCAGCTCACCACCGGGACTAGCGCTCAATGAGCAGTTCTTC TRBV18 once TRBJ2-1 TRBD2
CAATGPGNTIYF TGTGCCGCCACAGGGCCTGGAAACACCATATATTTT TRBV10-3 NA TRBJ1-3 NA
CASSQDLWSRGGFTDTQYF TGCGCCAGCAGCCAAGATTTATGGAGCCGGGGGGGTTTCACAGATACGCAGTATTTT TRBV4-3 once TRBJ2-3 TRBD2
CASSHGLAGFSYNEQFF TGTGCCAGCAGTCATGGACTAGCGGGTTTCTCCTACAATGAGCAGTTCTTC TRBV6-6 NA TRBJ2-1 TRBD2
CSDDGGTDTQYF TGCAGCGACGACGGAGGCACAGATACGCAGTATTTT TRBV29-1 NA TRBJ2-3 NA
CAWGRTATSNEKLFF TGTGCCTGGGGGAGGACTGCGACTTCTAATGAAAAACTGTTTTTT TRBV30 NA TRBJ1-4 NA
CASSPRDRGLQETQYF TGCGCCAGCAGCCCACGGGACAGGGGGCTCCAAGAGACCCAGTACTTC TRBV4-1 NA TRBJ2-5 TRBD1
CASSIDGTSGSINEQFF TGTGCCAGTAGTATAGACGGGACTAGCGGGAGTATCAATGAGCAGTTCTTC TRBV19 NA TRBJ2-1 TRBD2
CASSQHFNEKLFF TGCGCCAGCAGCCAACACTTTAATGAAAAACTGTTTTTT TRBV4-3 NA TRBJ1-4 NA
CASALGTVQNIQYF TGTGCTAGTGCCCTCGGGACAGTCCAAAACATTCAGTACTTC TRBV12-5 NA TRBJ2-4 TRBD1
CASSRGSGNEKLFF TGTGCCAGCAGCCGCGGTTCGGGTAATGAAAAACTGTTTTTT TRBV7-2 once TRBJ1-4 NA
CASSLGEREYNEQFF TGTGCCAGCAGCTTAGGTGAGCGGGAGTACAATGAGCAGTTCTTC TRBV7-9 NA TRBJ2-1 TRBD2
CASSRGFPQETQYF TGCGCCAGCAGCAGAGGGTTCCCCCAAGAGACCCAGTACTTC TRBV5-1 NA TRBJ2-5 NA
CASSLAEGLAASTDTQYF TGCGCCAGCAGCTTGGCGGAAGGACTAGCAGCTAGCACAGATACGCAGTATTTT TRBV5-1 NA TRBJ2-3 TRBD2
CASSFSGDNEQFF TGTGCCAGCAGCTTTAGCGGGGACAATGAGCAGTTCTTC TRBV7-3 NA TRBJ2-1 TRBD2
CASSLPTGTSGGQTDTQYF TGTGCCAGCAGTCTCCCGACCGGGACTAGCGGGGGCCAGACAGATACGCAGTATTTT TRBV6-6 NA TRBJ2-3 TRBD2